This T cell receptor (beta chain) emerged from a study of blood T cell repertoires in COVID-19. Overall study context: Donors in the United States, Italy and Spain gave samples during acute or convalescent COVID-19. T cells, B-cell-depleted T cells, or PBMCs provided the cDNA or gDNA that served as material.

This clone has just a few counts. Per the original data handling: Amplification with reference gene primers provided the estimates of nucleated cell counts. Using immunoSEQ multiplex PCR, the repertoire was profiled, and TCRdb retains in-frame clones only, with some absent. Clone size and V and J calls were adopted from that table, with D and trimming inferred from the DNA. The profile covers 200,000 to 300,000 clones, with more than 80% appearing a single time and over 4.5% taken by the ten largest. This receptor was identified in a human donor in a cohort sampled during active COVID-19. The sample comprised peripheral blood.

This chain's CDR3 is CASSSGGGSQYEQYF. The DNA for the CDR3 is TGTGCCAGCAGCTCGGGGGGCGGGAGCCAGTACGAGCAGTACTTC. This chain joins TRBV11-2 and TRBJ2-7; weak D call: TRBD2 (7 bases). Germline CDR1 is SGHAT and CDR2 is FQNNGV. Trimming left V 4 bases short and J 4 bases short, with 17 bases between. The CDR3 covers 15 residues.